The 27 T cell receptor beta chains listed next were all sequenced from one sample in a study of blood T cell repertoires in COVID-19. The assay was immunoSEQ multiplex PCR, and TCRdb's table has in-frame clones only and misses some. This sample has under 350,000 clones; under 90% occur once, and the top ten carry approximately 1.8%. Sequenced material: peripheral blood. The origin of the receptors is a woman aged 25 to 39 with COVID-19, enrolled during active disease.

This chain joins TRBV5-1 and TRBJ2-7; D may be TRBD1 (6 bases). V was pared by 4 bases and J by 4 bases, with 18 bases between. This CDR3 has 15 residues. The germline gives CDR1 SGHRS, CDR2 YFSETQ. CDR3 loop: CASSPEQGRLYEQYF. DNA for the CDR3: TGCGCCAGCAGCCCGGAACAGGGACGGTTGTACGAGCAGTACTTC. The full variable domain, in which reference TRBV5-1 and TRBJ2-7 provide the parts outside the CDR3, is KAGVTQTPRYLIKTRGQQVTLSCSPISGHRSVSWYQQTPGQGLQFLFEYFSETQRNKGNFPGRFSGRQFSNSRSEMNVSTLELGDSALYLCASSPEQGRLYEQYFGPGTRLTVT.

This chain connects TRBV19 to TRBJ2-1, with 7 bases lining up with TRBD2. V was clipped by 4 bases and J by 6 bases; unmatched bases: 9. The CDR3 totals 15 residues. CDR1 and CDR2 (germline): LNHDA, SQIVND (reference sequence). For the CDR3, the DNA is TGTGCCAGTAGTACCCCGGGACTACGGTCCAATGAGCAGTTCTTC. This translates into CASSTPGLRSNEQFF.

CDR3 sequence (DNA): TGTGCCAGCAGCTCAGACAGATTAGGGCGTACCTTC. Encoded protein: CASSSDRLGRTF. The V call is TRBV7-2, the J call TRBJ1-2; D may be TRBD1 (5 bases). V lost 4 bases, J lost 14 bases, and 17 bases lay in between. CDR3 length equals 12 residues. Looked up from germline, CDR1 is SGHTA and CDR2 is FQGNSA.

The chain employs TRBV2 and TRBJ1-2; 7 bases line up with TRBD1. The CDR3 spans 14 residues. Germline lookup yields CDR1 SNHLY and CDR2 FYNNEI. J was trimmed by 7 bases and V by 3 bases; bases with no gene match: 8. The CDR3 is CASSDETGSGGYTF. Written as DNA, the CDR3 is TGTGCCAGCAGTGACGAGACAGGGTCAGGTGGCTACACCTTC.

The chain has TRBV13 and TRBJ2-3; perhaps TRBD2 as D (6 bases). This CDR3 has 15 amino acids. The ends were cut back, 4 bases at V and 4 bases at J, with 15 bases in the middle. The germline gives CDR1 PRHDT, CDR2 FYEKMQ (reference sequence). The CDR3 loop is CASSSYFGGADTQYF. Here the CDR3 DNA reads TGTGCCAGCAGCTCCTATTTCGGGGGTGCAGATACGCAGTATTTT.

This clone was observed once. The rearrangement links TRBV14 to TRBJ1-4, with D hard to call. With 4 bases removed from V and 4 bases from J, the gap between germline ends came to 13 bases. From germline, CDR1 is SGHDN and CDR2 FVKESK. The CDR3 extends over 15 amino acids. CDR3 in DNA: TGTGCCAGCAGCCTGTTGCGGGGTCTTAATGAAAAACTGTTTTTT. Translated, it gives CASSLLRGLNEKLFF.

The genes are TRBV2 and TRBJ2-5; D is uncertain. The CDR3 length is 14 residues. CDR1 SNHLY and CDR2 FYNNEI come from the germline V gene. V gave up 2 bases and J gave up 5 bases, with 12 bases separating them. This chain's CDR3 is CASSELGSGETQYF. As DNA, the CDR3 is TGTGCCAGCAGTGAACTAGGCTCCGGGGAGACCCAGTACTTC.

The chain links TRBV4-1 to TRBJ1-1, with 10 bases fitting TRBD1. The germline V gene encodes CDR1 MGHRA and CDR2 YSYEKL. V was pared by 3 bases and J by 3 bases, with 7 bases of the junction left unmatched. The CDR3 is 16 amino acids. CDR3 bases: TGCGCCAGCAGCCAGAGGACAGGGGGGATGGACACTGAAGCTTTCTTT. Its protein product is CASSQRTGGMDTEAFF.

The genes are TRBV3-1 (or the pseudogene TRBV3-2) and TRBJ1-2; D is uncertain. V lost 6 bases to trimming and J lost 2 bases, with 19 bases between them. This CDR3 is 16 amino acids long. Germline V gene sequence: CDR1 LGHDT, CDR2 YNNKEL (reference sequence). The CDR3, as DNA: TGTGCCAGCAGGGGAGGGCCCAGGCTACTCAACTATGGCTACACCTTC. This gives the protein CASRGGPRLLNYGYTF.

This rearrangement joins TRBV19 to TRBJ2-1; D is perhaps TRBD2 (7 bases). Between the trimmed V and J ends, which lost 3 bases and 12 bases, there was a span of 18 bases. Germline CDR1 and CDR2: LNHDA and SQIVND (reference sequence). This CDR3 comprises 14 residues. The CDR3 DNA reads as TGTGCCAGTAGTATTTTCGGGGGGCCCAGCGGGCAGTTCTTC. Translated, it gives CASSIFGGPSGQFF.

The chain carries TRBV7-9 and TRBJ2-3; D unresolved. With 5 bases removed from V and 5 bases from J, the gap between germline ends came to 8 bases. Per germline, CDR1 SEHNR and CDR2 FQNEAQ (reference sequence). The CDR3 sequence is 12 residues long. The CDR3, as DNA: TGTGCCAGCAGCGCGTCAGGAGATACGCAGTATTTT. As protein: CASSASGDTQYF.

V is TRBV5-3 and J is TRBJ2-1; 15 nucleotides align to TRBD2. TRBV5-3 is an ORF, and what it does is uncertain. This CDR3 region has 16 residues. With 4 bases clipped from V and 6 bases from J, the junction kept 5 bases outside the gene matches. CDR3 sequence (DNA): TGTGCCAGAAGCCAGGGACTAGCGGGGGGCTCCAATGAGCAGTTCTTC. Amino acids: CARSQGLAGGSNEQFF.

This chain joins TRBV28 and TRBJ1-1; D is ambiguous. The CDR3 is made up of 12 amino acids. The V end lost 3 bases, the J end lost 10 bases, and 12 bases lay between the germline ends. Germline CDR1 and CDR2: MDHEN and SYDVKM. For the CDR3, the DNA is TGTGCCAGCAGTTTCCCCTTGTCGCGAGCTTTCTTT. Translating it yields CASSFPLSRAFF.

This chain's CDR3 is CASSLYGTPNQPQHF. In nucleotides, the CDR3 is TGTGCCAGCAGTTTATATGGGACACCCAATCAGCCCCAGCATTTT. The chain employs TRBV27 and TRBJ1-5, with D possibly matching TRBD1 (6 bases). CDR1 MNHEY and CDR2 SMNVEV come from the germline V gene (reference sequence). The CDR3 extends over 15 amino acids. Trimming shortened V by 1 base and J by 3 bases, and 10 bases separated the two germline ends.

V is TRBV5-5 and J is TRBJ2-5; tentative D call: TRBD1 (5 bases). Trimming took 3 bases from V and 5 from J, leaving 14 bases between them. The V gene's germline CDR1 is SGHKS and CDR2 YYEKEE (reference sequence). The CDR3 contains 14 residues. In nucleotides, the CDR3 is TGTGCCAGCAGCTCGAATCAGGGTGGGGAGACCCAGTACTTC. Protein product: CASSSNQGGETQYF.

The chain joins TRBV6-1 to TRBJ1-4; no definite D call. CDR1 MNHNS and CDR2 SASEGT come from the germline V gene. The CDR3 spans 15 residues. Trimming took off 2 bases at V and 1 base at J, with 8 bases between the two ends. CDR3: CASSEFRGTNEKLFF. The CDR3 DNA reads as TGTGCCAGCAGTGAATTTCGGGGAACTAATGAAAAACTGTTTTTT.

This chain links TRBV19 with TRBJ1-2; no firm D call. The germline V gene has CDR1 LNHDA and CDR2 SQIVND (reference sequence). The CDR3 totals 13 residues. The germline V and J ends were trimmed by 7 bases and 2 bases, with 11 bases remaining between them. CDR3 DNA sequence: TGTGCCAGTAAGCATCCCGAAAACTATGGCTACACCTTC. It yields the protein CASKHPENYGYTF.

CDR3 in DNA: TGTGCCAGCAGAAGGGGATTATCCTATAATTCACCCCTCCACTTT. Protein: CASRRGLSYNSPLHF. The chain couples TRBV5-6 to TRBJ1-6; D is possibly TRBD1 (5 bases). Between the trimmed V and J ends, which lost 5 bases and 1 base, there was a span of 10 bases. This CDR3 spans 15 amino acids. The germline gives CDR1 SGHDT, CDR2 YYEEEE.

The J gene is TRBJ1-3, the V gene TRBV7-2; possibly TRBD1 for D (6 bases). Germline V lookup: CDR1 SGHTA, CDR2 FQGNSA. The CDR3 is 14 residues long. V lost 3 bases to trimming and J lost 10 bases, with 16 bases between them. The CDR3 loop is CASSLYRVGETIYF. CDR3 coding DNA: TGTGCCAGCAGCTTGTACAGGGTTGGGGAAACCATATATTTT.

The V call is TRBV15, the J call TRBJ1-6; D is uncertain. This CDR3 is 14 amino acids long. Germline V gene lookup returns CDR1 LNHNV and CDR2 YYDKDF (reference sequence). V lost 0 bases and J 7 bases, leaving 7 bases between the germline ends. CDR3 DNA sequence: TGTGCCACCAGCAGAGATGGCAGAAATTCACCCCTCCACTTT. It specifies CATSRDGRNSPLHF.

This clone came up once. The chain has TRBV5-1 and TRBJ2-3; D not certain. Germline V CDR1 and CDR2: SGHRS, YFSETQ. The V and J ends lost 0 bases and 0 bases respectively, with 11 bases between them. There are 16 residues in the CDR3. CDR3 coding DNA: TGCGCCAGCAGCTTGGGGTTGCGGTCTAGCACAGATACGCAGTATTTT. Residues: CASSLGLRSSTDTQYF.

The J gene is TRBJ1-4, the V gene TRBV6-2 or TRBV6-3, with D uncertain. The V and J ends lost 3 bases and 6 bases respectively, with 14 bases between them. Germline CDR1 is MNHEY and CDR2 is SVGEGT. The CDR3 covers 15 residues. The DNA of the CDR3 is TGTGCCAGCAGTTATTCTGGCGGGCGACATGAAAAACTGTTTTTT. It encodes CASSYSGGRHEKLFF.

J is TRBJ1-5 and V is TRBV28; no clear D. The CDR3 has 15 amino acids. Germline assignment: CDR1 MDHEN and CDR2 SYDVKM. Trimming shortened V by 5 bases and J by 1 base, and 12 bases separated the two germline ends. CDR3 region: CASSGESGSNQPQHF. The CDR3, as DNA: TGTGCCAGCAGTGGTGAGTCAGGAAGCAATCAGCCCCAGCATTTT.

This clone appeared a single time. V is TRBV5-1 and J is TRBJ1-1, with D possibly matching TRBD1 (6 bases). The germline CDR1 and CDR2 sequences are SGHRS and YFSETQ. This CDR3 region has 15 residues. With 6 bases removed from V and 0 bases from J, the gap between germline ends came to 15 bases. The CDR3 region is CASNLQTGLNTEAFF. The CDR3 coding sequence is TGCGCCAGCAACCTCCAGACAGGCTTGAACACTGAAGCTTTCTTT.

The chain carries TRBV4-1 and TRBJ1-2; 12 nucleotides line up with TRBD1. The CDR3 extends over 17 amino acids. CDR1 is MGHRA, CDR2 YSYEKL, per germline. The V segment lost 0 bases and the J segment 5 bases; nucleotides outside the gene matches: 7. Written as DNA, the CDR3 is TGCGCCAGCAGCCAAGAGGTTTGGGACAGGGGGCGATATGGCTACACCTTC. Amino acids: CASSQEVWDRGRYGYTF.

The chain links TRBV30 to TRBJ1-5; no clear D. Trimming removed 0 bases at V and 2 bases at J, with 5 bases between. The CDR3 runs to 13 residues. Germline assignment: CDR1 GTSNPN and CDR2 SVGIG (reference sequence). The CDR3: CAWSVHGNQPQHF. In nucleotides, the CDR3 is TGTGCCTGGAGTGTACACGGCAATCAGCCCCAGCATTTT.

This CDR3 is CASSLGQGEYNEQFF. The DNA for the CDR3 is TGTGCCAGCAGCTTAGGTCAGGGGGAGTACAATGAGCAGTTCTTC. The genes are TRBV7-2 and TRBJ2-1; the match to TRBD1 covers 7 bases. The germline CDR1 and CDR2 sequences are SGHTA and FQGNSA. This CDR3 is 15 amino acids long. J gave up 4 bases and V 1 base, and 4 bases lay outside the gene matches.